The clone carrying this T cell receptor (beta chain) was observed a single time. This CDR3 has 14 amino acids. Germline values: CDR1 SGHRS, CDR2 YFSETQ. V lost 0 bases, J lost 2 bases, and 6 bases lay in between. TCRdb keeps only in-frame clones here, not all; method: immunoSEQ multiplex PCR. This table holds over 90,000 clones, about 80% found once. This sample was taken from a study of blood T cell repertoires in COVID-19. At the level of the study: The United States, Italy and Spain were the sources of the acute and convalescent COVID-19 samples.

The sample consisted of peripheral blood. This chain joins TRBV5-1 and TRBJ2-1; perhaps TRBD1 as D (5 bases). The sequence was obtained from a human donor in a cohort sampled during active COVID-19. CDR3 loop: CASSLAGPYNEQFF. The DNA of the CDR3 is TGCGCCAGCAGCTTGGCAGGGCCCTACAATGAGCAGTTCTTC.